A single sample gave rise to the 18 T cell receptor beta chains below, sequenced in a study of OX40 agonist ivuxolimab in advanced cancers. TCRdb's table, derived via immunoSEQ multiplex PCR, lists solely in-frame clones and lacks some. Found here are under 70,000 clones, 85% to 90% of them singletons; the top ten hold 6.5%. This specimen was CD4+ or CD8+ T cells sorted from blood, taken in a trial of the OX40 agonist ivuxolimab. These receptors were collected from an adult with an advanced solid tumor such as melanoma, head and neck, liver or kidney cancer.

This clone was found once. The rearrangement links TRBV27 to TRBJ2-7, with D perhaps assigned TRBD1 or TRBD2 (7 bases each). The CDR3 runs 14 residues. Germline V gene sequence: CDR1 MNHEY, CDR2 SMNVEV (reference sequence). V lost 6 bases and J 1 base, leaving 13 bases between the germline ends. In DNA, the CDR3 is TGTGCCAGCAGGAGCGGGACAGCGTCCTACGAGCAGTACTTC. Protein: CASRSGTASYEQYF.

The chain has TRBV7-8 and TRBJ2-7; D remains ambiguous. Trimming shortened V by 5 bases and J by 3 bases, and 14 bases separated the two germline ends. This CDR3 has 14 residues. Germline V CDR1 and CDR2: SGHVS, FQNEAQ. This CDR3 is CASSLYGPNYEQYF. The CDR3, as DNA: TGTGCCAGCAGCCTATACGGGCCGAACTACGAGCAGTACTTC.

V usage is TRBV19 and J usage is TRBJ2-4, with a possible D match to TRBD2 (6 bases). The germline CDR1 and CDR2 sequences are LNHDA and SQIVND (reference sequence). The CDR3 loop spans 15 amino acids. Trimming removed 3 bases at V and 0 bases at J, with 9 bases between. Written as DNA, the CDR3 is TGTGCCAGTAGTATCGGGAGCCGAGCCAAAAACATTCAGTACTTC. Translation: CASSIGSRAKNIQYF.

The genes are TRBV15 and TRBJ1-1, with 7 bases lining up with TRBD1. The CDR3 is made up of 13 amino acids. CDR1 and CDR2 (germline): LNHNV, YYDKDF (reference sequence). Trimming at V came to 5 bases and at J to 5 bases, leaving 5 bases not matched to a gene. The CDR3 reads CATSEGARTEAFF. In DNA form, the CDR3 reads TGTGCCACCAGCGAGGGGGCCCGGACTGAAGCTTTCTTT. The variable domain in full, with the rest retrieved from reference TRBV15 and TRBJ1-1, is DAMVIQNPRYQVTQFGKPVTLSCSQTLNHNVMYWYQQKSSQAPKLLFHYYDKDFNNEADTPDNFQSRRPNTSFCFLDIRSPGLGDTAMYLCATSEGARTEAFFGQGTRLTVV.

The J gene is TRBJ2-1, the V gene TRBV2; TRBD2 agrees at 13 bases. CDR3 size: 16 residues. CDR1 SNHLY and CDR2 FYNNEI come from the germline V gene. Trimming removed 3 bases from V and 8 bases from J; junction bases left unmatched: 7. CDR3: CASSDPGLAGPDEQFF. CDR3 coding DNA: TGTGCCAGCAGTGACCCGGGACTAGCGGGGCCGGATGAGCAGTTCTTC.

J is TRBJ2-7 and V is TRBV5-4; 8 bases are shared with TRBD1. V trimming: 3 bases; J trimming: 1 base; junction bases outside the gene matches: 6. CDR1 is SGHNT and CDR2 is YYREEE in the germline V gene (reference sequence). This CDR3 region has 15 residues. As DNA, the CDR3 is TGTGCCAGCAGCTCGGGAGACAGGGGATCCTACGAGCAGTACTTC. Its translation is CASSSGDRGSYEQYF.

The chain is built from TRBV7-9 and TRBJ2-5, with D perhaps TRBD2 (5 bases). V was pared by 2 bases and J by 4 bases, with 11 bases between. CDR3 length: 14 amino acids. Germline lookup yields CDR1 SEHNR and CDR2 FQNEAQ (reference sequence). The DNA of the CDR3 is TGTGCCAGCAGCTTACCTAGCTGGATAGAGACCCAGTACTTC. Translating it yields CASSLPSWIETQYF.

The V and J genes are TRBV28 and TRBJ2-1, with TRBD2 identical over 13 bases. The CDR3 loop spans 19 amino acids. Germline trimming cut 1 base from V and 0 bases from J; bases unmatched to any gene: 6. CDR1 and CDR2 from the germline V gene are MDHEN and SYDVKM. CDR3 sequence (DNA): TGTGCCAGCAGTTTATCCGGGACTAGCGGGAAGAGCTCCTACAATGAGCAGTTCTTC. It yields the protein CASSLSGTSGKSSYNEQFF.

The rearrangement links TRBV4-3 to TRBJ2-4; TRBD2 agrees at 7 bases. The CDR3 contains 15 residues. CDR1 LGHNA and CDR2 YSLEER come from the germline V gene. Trimming took 4 bases from V and 9 from J; bases not matched to a gene: 12. The CDR3: CASSPTGLSSGIQYF. CDR3 coding DNA: TGCGCCAGCAGCCCTACGGGACTGTCTAGCGGCATTCAGTACTTC.

DNA for the CDR3: TGTGCCAGCAGTTCGCTATCGGACCTGAGGGTCCAGCCCCAGCATTTT. Amino acid sequence: CASSSLSDLRVQPQHF. J is TRBJ1-5 and V is TRBV28; D not certain. The CDR3 contains 16 residues. Germline-derived CDR1 and CDR2 are MDHEN and SYDVKM. The V end was cut by 4 bases, the J end by 7 bases, with 20 bases between.

The chain employs TRBV6-1 and TRBJ1-1, with D perhaps TRBD1 (5 bases). This CDR3 has 11 amino acids. Germline-derived CDR1 and CDR2 are MNHNS and SASEGT. Trimming stripped 5 bases from V and 9 bases from J, with 10 bases between. CDR3 region: CASSLGTQAFF. The CDR3 bases are TGTGCCAGCAGTTTAGGGACCCAAGCTTTCTTT.

This clone was found once. V usage is TRBV7-9 and J usage is TRBJ1-4; D is undetermined. The germline gives CDR1 SEHNR, CDR2 FQNEAQ (reference sequence). The germline V and J ends were trimmed by 2 bases and 3 bases, with 22 bases remaining between them. The length of the CDR3 is 19 residues. In DNA form, the CDR3 reads TGTGCCAGCAGCTTAATGGTAGAATCTAGTTGGGAGCCTAATGAAAAACTGTTTTTT. Translating it yields CASSLMVESSWEPNEKLFF.

This rearrangement joins TRBV7-9 to TRBJ2-7; possibly TRBD1 for D (6 bases). The V and J ends lost 4 bases and 3 bases respectively, with 19 bases between them. The CDR3 length is 16 residues. Germline CDR1 reads SEHNR; CDR2 reads FQNEAQ (reference sequence). The chain's CDR3 is CASSSNKGHPGYEQYF. CDR3 bases: TGTGCCAGCAGCTCGAACAAGGGACACCCCGGCTACGAGCAGTACTTC.

The gene calls are TRBV7-9 and TRBJ2-5, with a weak D call TRBD2 (7 bases). Germline CDR1 and CDR2: SEHNR and FQNEAQ (reference sequence). V shed 1 base and J shed 5 bases, with 11 bases lying between them. The CDR3 extends over 14 amino acids. The CDR3 bases are TGTGCCAGCAGCTTAGTAGGGGGGGCGGAGACCCAGTACTTC. Translated, it gives CASSLVGGAETQYF.

In its sample, this clone was seen once. The chain combines TRBV27 with TRBJ2-7; 11 bases map to TRBD1. The V segment lost 6 bases and the J segment 2 bases; nucleotides outside the gene matches: 9. The length of the CDR3 is 16 residues. Germline V CDR1 and CDR2: MNHEY, SMNVEV (reference sequence). The CDR3 spells CASRGQGDQAPYEQYF. CDR3 nucleotides: TGTGCCAGCAGGGGACAGGGGGACCAGGCCCCCTACGAGCAGTACTTC.

V gene TRBV30 combines with J gene TRBJ1-2, with D maybe TRBD1 (6 bases). V was pared by 4 bases and J by 2 bases, with 11 bases between. The CDR3 spans 13 residues. Germline V CDR1 and CDR2: GTSNPN, SVGIG (reference sequence). The CDR3 here is CAWKGRGNYGYTF. CDR3 sequence (DNA): TGTGCCTGGAAGGGCAGGGGAAACTATGGCTACACCTTC.

V usage is TRBV6-5 and J usage is TRBJ2-1; possibly TRBD1 for D (5 bases). Trimming removed 2 bases at V and 8 bases at J, with 13 bases between. Germline CDR1 reads MNHEY; CDR2 reads SVGAGI. There are 14 residues in the CDR3. The CDR3 loop reads CASSYGAGGDEQFF. The CDR3 DNA sequence: TGTGCCAGCAGTTACGGGGCAGGTGGGGATGAGCAGTTCTTC.

V is TRBV19 and J is TRBJ2-1; 10 bases align to TRBD2. Trimming cost V 3 bases and J 10 bases; bases outside gene matches: 3. CDR1 is LNHDA, CDR2 SQIVND, per germline (reference sequence). CDR3 length: 13 residues. The CDR3 DNA reads TGTGCCAGTAGTATTCCAGCGGGGGGGGAGCAGTTCTTC. Translating it yields CASSIPAGGEQFF.